The 7 T cell receptor beta chains listed next were all sequenced from one sample in a study of T-cell memory formation after mild COVID-19. TCRdb used MiXCR to reprocess the 5' RACE reads, holding one entry per CDR3 protein. Of around 320,000 distinct CDR3 sequences listed, around an eighth were seen once; the top ten hold 21%. The sequencing sample was made of PBMCs or a T cell subset sorted from them (not recorded which). These receptors came from a young man who had mild COVID-19 (a few samples of this study predate the infection). Cell type and time point are not known.

The chain carries TRBV20-1 and TRBJ2-5; D possibly uses TRBD1 or TRBD2 (5 bases each). The CDR3 spans 13 residues. The V end was cut by 1 base, the J end by 5 bases, with 11 bases between. CDR1 and CDR2 (germline): DFQATT, SNEGSKA (reference sequence). CDR3 DNA sequence: TGCAGTGCTAGAGTCGGGGCTCTGGAGACCCAGTACTTC. This translates into CSARVGALETQYF.

The table lists this clonotype with many counts. The V call is TRBV7-9, the J call TRBJ1-5; maybe TRBD1 (6 bases). V was trimmed by 5 bases and J by 5 bases, leaving 16 bases between them. Germline V lookup: CDR1 SEHNR, CDR2 FQNEAQ (reference sequence). This CDR3 region has 15 residues. The CDR3 loop is CASSPLGGQDQPQHF. Written as DNA, the CDR3 is TGTGCCAGCAGCCCTTTGGGGGGGCAGGATCAGCCCCAGCATTTT.

This clonotype was detected only a few times. The chain combines TRBV11-2 with TRBJ1-5; no clear D gene. V was trimmed by 5 bases and J by 2 bases, leaving 13 bases between them. Germline values: CDR1 SGHAT, CDR2 FQNNGV. This CDR3 region has 15 residues. CDR3 bases: TGTGCCAGCAGCCAGTCCGGCGGGCGCAATCAGCCCCAGCATTTT. Translation: CASSQSGGRNQPQHF.

This clonotype was seen once. The CDR3 protein is CAIRQGIQETQYF. The CDR3 bases are TGTGCCATCAGGCAGGGGATCCAAGAGACCCAGTACTTC. V usage is TRBV10-3 and J usage is TRBJ2-5; D may be TRBD1 (6 bases). This CDR3 spans 13 amino acids. V was cut by 6 bases and J by 1 base, with 9 bases left in between. CDR1 is ENHRY and CDR2 is SYGVKD in the germline V gene.

The chain couples TRBV4-1 to TRBJ1-5; D unclear. Trimming took 1 base from V and 9 from J, leaving 13 bases between them. The CDR3 has 14 amino acids. Germline loops: CDR1 MGHRA, CDR2 YSYEKL. CDR3 DNA: TGCGCCAGCAGCCAAGTGGGCTCGGTATTGCCCCAGCATTTT. Its translation: CASSQVGSVLPQHF.

This clonotype has only a few counts. The V and J genes are TRBV20-1 and TRBJ2-3, with TRBD2 matching over 10 bases. The V gene's germline CDR1 is DFQATT and CDR2 SNEGSKA (reference sequence). Trimming took 5 bases from V and 5 from J; bases not matched to a gene: 7. The CDR3 length is 14 residues. The CDR3 region has the DNA TGCAGTGCTTCTTCGACTAGCGGGTTAGATACGCAGTATTTT. Its protein product is CSASSTSGLDTQYF.

V and J are TRBV6-2 or TRBV6-3 and TRBJ2-1, with D tentatively TRBD2 (6 bases). The CDR3 is made up of 13 amino acids. The germline CDR1 and CDR2 sequences are MNHEY and SVGEGT. Trimming cost V 7 bases and J 9 bases, with 16 bases left between them. The CDR3 loop reads CASTYRGRGEQFF. The CDR3 region has the DNA TGTGCCAGCACCTACAGAGGGCGGGGTGAGCAGTTCTTC.